Listed below are T cell receptor beta chains from one sample, sequenced in a study of beta chain features in type 1 diabetes. Assay used: immunoSEQ multiplex PCR; TCRdb lists only in-frame clones, some missing. This table holds about 660,000 clones, more than 13% found once. What was sequenced was naive CD4+ T cells from blood. These receptors were obtained from a man between 18 and 29 years old with type 1 diabetes. Both conserved end residues are part of each CDR3. The order of the fields is J gene, clone size, CDR3 length, D gene, V gene, CDR3 protein, CDR3 DNA. D genes are given only for firm matches. A row's size may be missing; if present it is once, few, many or a size class.

>TRBJ2-5|-|13|-|TRBV5-1
CASSRAWEETQYF
TGCGCCAGCAGTCGGGCCTGGGAAGAGACCCAGTACTTC
>TRBJ1-5|-|14|-|TRBV30
CAWSVADINQPQHF
TGTGCCTGGAGTGTGGCAGACATCAATCAGCCCCAGCATTTT
>TRBJ2-7|-|14|TRBD1|TRBV30
CAWRITGATYEQYF
TGTGCCTGGAGGATCACAGGGGCGACCTACGAGCAGTACTTC
>TRBJ2-2|-|16|TRBD2|TRBV12-5
CASGSTLAGRTGELFF
TGTGCTAGTGGTTCAACACTAGCGGGAAGGACCGGGGAGCTGTTTTTT
>TRBJ1-3|-|14|-|TRBV29-1
CSVAATRPGNTIYF
TGCAGCGTAGCTGCCACTCGCCCTGGAAACACCATATATTTT
>TRBJ1-1|-|11|-|TRBV2
CASSEKSLNRF
TGTGCCAGCAGTGAAAAGAGCCTCAATCGGTTT
>TRBJ1-1|few|14|TRBD1|TRBV6-5
CASSRGQASTEAFF
TGTGCCAGCAGTAGAGGACAGGCGAGCACTGAAGCTTTCTTT
>TRBJ1-5|-|17|-|TRBV19
CASTRRMDSFSNQPQHF
TGTGCCAGTACCCGGCGAATGGACAGCTTTAGCAATCAGCCCCAGCATTTT
>TRBJ2-3|-|17|TRBD2|TRBV9
CASSVAWTSYPPDTQYF
TGTGCCAGCAGCGTAGCCTGGACTAGCTATCCGCCAGATACGCAGTATTTT
>TRBJ1-2|few|11|-|TRBV5-1
CASSVNQDYTF
TGCGCCAGCAGCGTAAATCAGGACTACACCTTC
>TRBJ1-4|few|13|-|TRBV29-1
CSARRQTNEKLFF
TGCAGCGCCCGCAGACAGACTAATGAAAAACTGTTTTTT
>TRBJ2-7|few|14|-|TRBV4-1
CASSQSPATYEQYF
TGCGCCAGCAGCCAGAGTCCAGCGACCTACGAGCAGTACTTC
>TRBJ2-7|-|15|-|TRBV5-1
CASSLWGDSSYEQYF
TGCGCCAGCAGCTTGTGGGGGGACAGTTCCTACGAGCAGTACTTC
>TRBJ1-2|few|11|TRBD1|TRBV20-1
CSADRDYGYTF
TGCAGTGCTGACAGGGACTATGGCTACACCTTC
>TRBJ2-7|few|16|TRBD1|TRBV4-2
CASSQTPGQGHYEQYF
TGTGCCAGCAGCCAAACGCCGGGACAGGGACACTACGAGCAGTACTTC
>TRBJ2-6|-|15|-|TRBV9
CASSPDHSGANVLTF
TGTGCCAGCAGCCCTGACCACTCTGGGGCCAACGTCCTGACTTTC
>TRBJ1-1|few|15|-|TRBV6-5
CASSYSAVMNTEAFF
TGTGCCAGCAGTTACTCGGCAGTTATGAACACTGAAGCTTTCTTT
>TRBJ1-1|-|15|-|TRBV2
CASSVAVSMNTEAFF
TGTGCCAGCAGTGTAGCGGTCTCCATGAACACTGAAGCTTTCTTT
>TRBJ2-1|few|13|-|TRBV7-9
CASSSGQFNEQFF
TGTGCCAGCAGCTCCGGACAGTTCAATGAGCAGTTCTTC
>TRBJ1-2|-|12|-|TRBV30
CAWSPSGGYNTF
TGTGCCTGGAGTCCCTCCGGGGGGTATAACACCTTC
>TRBJ1-6|-|17|TRBD1|TRBV27
CARLLRRGQVYNSPLHF
TGTGCCAGACTTCTCCGGAGGGGGCAGGTCTATAATTCACCCCTCCACTTT
>TRBJ2-7|-|13|-|TRBV29-1
CSAARALSYEQYF
TGCAGCGCTGCCCGTGCACTCTCCTACGAGCAGTACTTC
>TRBJ1-5|-|16|-|TRBV7-9
CASSSGPTGGNQPQHF
TGTGCCAGCAGCTCTGGACCAACTGGGGGCAATCAGCCCCAGCATTTT
>TRBJ1-4|-|11|-|TRBV29-1
CSVGRSEKLFF
TGCAGCGTTGGACGAAGTGAAAAACTGTTTTTT
>TRBJ2-1|-|13|-|TRBV7-6
CASSLRTENEQFF
TGTGCCAGCAGCTTAAGGACCGAGAATGAGCAGTTCTTC
>TRBJ2-7|-|16|-|TRBV7-2
CASSLYRGQGNYEQYF
TGTGCCAGCAGCTTATACCGTGGGCAGGGGAACTACGAGCAGTACTTC
>TRBJ1-1|-|13|TRBD1|TRBV7-3
CASSTDRDTEAFF
TGTGCCAGCAGTACGGACAGGGACACTGAAGCTTTCTTT
>TRBJ1-1|few|14|-|TRBV9
CASSKGKAVTEAFF
TGTGCCAGCAGCAAGGGGAAAGCGGTCACTGAAGCTTTCTTT
>TRBJ2-3|-|15|-|TRBV6-5
CASSYSGGEPGTQYF
TGTGCCAGCAGTTACTCGGGCGGCGAGCCGGGTACGCAGTATTTT
>TRBJ1-2|few|16|TRBD1|TRBV5-1
CASSLLSQGDNYGYTF
TGCGCCAGCAGCTTGTTGTCCCAGGGGGATAACTATGGCTACACCTTC
>TRBJ2-6|-|18|-|TRBV7-3
CASSSRGASYSGANVLTF
TGTGCCAGCAGCTCAAGGGGTGCTTCCTACTCTGGGGCCAACGTCCTGACTTTC
>TRBJ1-5|few|14|-|TRBV2
CASSKTDSNQPQHF
TGTGCCAGCAGTAAGACAGATAGCAATCAGCCCCAGCATTTT
>TRBJ1-2|few|13|-|TRBV5-4
CASSSTGNYGYTF
TGTGCCAGCAGCTCTACAGGGAACTATGGCTACACCTTC
>TRBJ2-1|few|15|-|TRBV25-1
CASSLDRGSYNEQFF
TGTGCCAGCAGTCTGGACCGAGGGTCCTACAATGAGCAGTTCTTC
>TRBJ2-3|once|15|TRBD1|TRBV6-5
CASSNRDRATDTQYF
TGTGCCAGCAGTAACCGGGACAGGGCCACAGATACGCAGTATTTT
>TRBJ2-7|few|10|-|TRBV30
CAWSVLEQYF
TGTGCCTGGAGTGTACTTGAGCAGTACTTC
>TRBJ2-7|-|13|TRBD1|TRBV7-2
CASTGTGGAEQYF
TGTGCCAGCACCGGGACAGGGGGCGCCGAGCAGTACTTC
>TRBJ2-5|few|11|-|TRBV7-8
CASSASETQYF
TGTGCCAGCAGCGCCTCAGAGACCCAGTACTTC
>TRBJ2-2|few|15|-|TRBV30
CAWRPPGRNTGELFF
TGTGCCTGGAGGCCCCCTGGCAGGAACACCGGGGAGCTGTTTTTT
>TRBJ2-1|-|14|TRBD2|TRBV10-2
CASSETGGDNEQFF
TGCGCCAGCAGTGAGACGGGGGGGGACAATGAGCAGTTCTTC
>TRBJ2-3|few|15|TRBD1|TRBV23-1
CASSFEDREKYTQYF
TGCGCCAGCAGTTTCGAGGACAGGGAGAAGTATACGCAGTATTTT
>TRBJ1-6|few|12|-|TRBV14
CASSQSFSALHF
TGTGCCAGCAGCCAATCCTTCTCGGCCCTCCACTTT
>TRBJ1-3|few|17|-|TRBV30
CAWTPIGGRGSGNTIYF
TGTGCCTGGACCCCTATCGGAGGAAGAGGCTCTGGAAACACCATATATTTT
>TRBJ1-3|-|14|-|TRBV5-4
CASSLTNSGNTIYF
TGTGCCAGCAGCTTGACTAACTCTGGAAACACCATATATTTT
>TRBJ2-5|few|16|TRBD2|TRBV15
CATSRDMGEGEETQYF
TGTGCCACCAGCAGAGATATGGGGGAGGGTGAAGAGACCCAGTACTTC
>TRBJ1-5|few|13|-|TRBV28
CASSLDIYQPQHF
TGTGCCAGCAGTTTAGATATCTATCAGCCCCAGCATTTT
>TRBJ2-3|-|13|-|TRBV11-2
CASSQDRTDTQYF
TGTGCCAGCAGCCAGGACAGAACAGATACGCAGTATTTT
>TRBJ1-3|-|17|-|TRBV7-9
CASSYATPTGSGNTIYF
TGTGCCAGCAGCTACGCCACCCCAACAGGGTCTGGAAACACCATATATTTT
>TRBJ2-2|few|15|-|TRBV5-1
CASSLLSGDTGELFF
TGCGCCAGCAGCTTACTGAGCGGAGACACCGGGGAGCTGTTTTTT
>TRBJ1-6|-|15|-|TRBV7-9
CASSLRGAYNSPLHF
TGTGCCAGCAGCTTACGGGGAGCCTATAATTCACCCCTCCACTTT
>TRBJ2-2|-|13|-|TRBV5-1
CASSLRTGGELFF
TGCGCCAGCAGCTTGAGGACCGGCGGGGAGCTGTTTTTT
>TRBJ2-7|-|15|-|TRBV2
CASSQNAGLSYEQYF
TGTGCCAGCAGCCAAAATGCGGGACTCTCCTACGAGCAGTACTTC
>TRBJ2-5|-|15|TRBD2|TRBV6-1
CASRKGLAFLETQYF
TGTGCCAGCAGGAAGGGACTAGCCTTCTTAGAGACCCAGTACTTC
>TRBJ2-1|-|12|-|TRBV27
CASSFEGTRQFF
TGTGCCAGCAGCTTTGAGGGGACCAGACAGTTCTTC
>TRBJ2-3|-|15|-|TRBV5-8
CASSPTGHSTDTQYF
TGTGCCAGCAGCCCGACAGGACATAGCACAGATACGCAGTATTTT
>TRBJ2-7|-|13|-|TRBV2
CASSDSPSPLWYF
TGTGCCAGCAGTGACTCCCCCTCCCCGTTGTGGTACTTC
>TRBJ2-7|-|17|TRBD2|TRBV5-1
CASSKGLAGPTGYEQYF
TGCGCCAGCAGCAAAGGACTAGCGGGACCCACCGGGTACGAGCAGTACTTC
>TRBJ1-2|few|15|-|TRBV28
CASSDMGPPNYGYTF
TGTGCCAGCAGTGACATGGGGCCCCCTAACTATGGCTACACCTTC
>TRBJ1-2|few|14|TRBD1|TRBV18
CASSPGQGFYGYTF
TGTGCCAGCTCCCCGGGACAGGGGTTCTATGGCTACACCTTC
>TRBJ2-5|few|13|TRBD2|TRBV29-1
CSVEPGLGETQYF
TGCAGCGTCGAGCCGGGACTAGGAGAGACCCAGTACTTC